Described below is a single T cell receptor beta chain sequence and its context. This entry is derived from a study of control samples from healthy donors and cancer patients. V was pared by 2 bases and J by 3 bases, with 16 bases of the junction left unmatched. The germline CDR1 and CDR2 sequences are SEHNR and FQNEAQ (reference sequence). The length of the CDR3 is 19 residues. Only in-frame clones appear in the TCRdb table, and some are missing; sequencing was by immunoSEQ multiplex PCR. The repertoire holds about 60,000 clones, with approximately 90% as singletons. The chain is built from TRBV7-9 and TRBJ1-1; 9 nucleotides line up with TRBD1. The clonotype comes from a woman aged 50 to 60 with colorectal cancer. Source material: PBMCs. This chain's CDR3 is CASSLLVIRGQGLDTEAFF. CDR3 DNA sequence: TGTGCCAGCAGCTTATTAGTTATCCGGGGACAGGGTTTGGACACTGAAGCTTTCTTT.